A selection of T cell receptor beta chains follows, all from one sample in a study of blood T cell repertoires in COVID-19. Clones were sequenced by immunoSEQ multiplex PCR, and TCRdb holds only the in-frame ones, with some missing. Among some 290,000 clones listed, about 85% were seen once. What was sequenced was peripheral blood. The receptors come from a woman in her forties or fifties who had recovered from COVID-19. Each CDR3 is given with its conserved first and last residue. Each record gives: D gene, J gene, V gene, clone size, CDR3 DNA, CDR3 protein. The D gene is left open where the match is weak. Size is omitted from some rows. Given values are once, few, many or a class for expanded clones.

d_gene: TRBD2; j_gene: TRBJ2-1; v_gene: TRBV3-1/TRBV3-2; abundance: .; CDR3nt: TGTGCCAGCAGTCAAAGATCGGTGGCTAGCGGGGAGCAGTTCTTC; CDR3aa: CASSQRSVASGEQFF
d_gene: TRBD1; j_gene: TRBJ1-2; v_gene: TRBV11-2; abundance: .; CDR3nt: TGTGCCAGCAGCCCGGGACAGGGAGAAGGCTACACCTTC; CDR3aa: CASSPGQGEGYTF
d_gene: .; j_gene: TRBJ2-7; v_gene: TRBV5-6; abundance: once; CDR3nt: TGTGCCAGCAGCCCAGCGACGGGATACCACGAGCAGTACTTC; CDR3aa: CASSPATGYHEQYF
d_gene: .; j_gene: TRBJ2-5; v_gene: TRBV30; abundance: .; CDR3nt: TGTGCCTGGAGAGAACTAGAAGAGACCCAGTACTTC; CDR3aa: CAWRELEETQYF
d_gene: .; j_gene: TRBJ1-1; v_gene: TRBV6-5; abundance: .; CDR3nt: TGTGCCAGCAGTTATGGCCCTCCAAACCTGAACACTGAAGCTTTCTTT; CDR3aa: CASSYGPPNLNTEAFF
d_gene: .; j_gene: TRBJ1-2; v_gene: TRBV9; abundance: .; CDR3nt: TGTGCCAGCAGCGTCTCATTCGGTGGCTACACCTTC; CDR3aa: CASSVSFGGYTF
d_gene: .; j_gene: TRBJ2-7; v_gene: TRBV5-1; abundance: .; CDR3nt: TGCGCCAGCAGCTTGGGACTGGTGGGCGAGCAGTACTTC; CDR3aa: CASSLGLVGEQYF
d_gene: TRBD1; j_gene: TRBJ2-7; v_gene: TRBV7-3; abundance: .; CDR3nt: TGTGCCAGCAGCACAAGACAGGGAGCGGAGCAGTACTTC; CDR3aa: CASSTRQGAEQYF
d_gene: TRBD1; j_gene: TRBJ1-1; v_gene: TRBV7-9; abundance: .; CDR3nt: TGTGCCAGCAGCTTGGTGGGACAGCTTGAGGCTTTCTTT; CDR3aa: CASSLVGQLEAFF
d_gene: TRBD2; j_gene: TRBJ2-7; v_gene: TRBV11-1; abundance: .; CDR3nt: TGTGCCAGCAGCTGGACTAGCGGTTCCTACGAGCAGTACTTC; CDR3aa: CASSWTSGSYEQYF
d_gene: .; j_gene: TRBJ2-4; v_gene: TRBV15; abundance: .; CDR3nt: TGTGCCACCAGCAGAGGCCACAGTGGCAAAAACATTCAGTACTTC; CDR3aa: CATSRGHSGKNIQYF
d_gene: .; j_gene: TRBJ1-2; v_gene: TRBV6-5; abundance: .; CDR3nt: TGTGCCAGCAGTTACGACGGAGCCAACTATGGCTACACCTTC; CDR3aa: CASSYDGANYGYTF
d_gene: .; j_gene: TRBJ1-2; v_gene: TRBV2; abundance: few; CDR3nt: TGTGCCAGCAGTGACGCAGGGGCCGGTGGCTACACCTTC; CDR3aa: CASSDAGAGGYTF
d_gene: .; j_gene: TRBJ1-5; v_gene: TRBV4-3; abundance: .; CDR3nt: TGCGCCAGCAGCCCGAGACAGAGCAATCAGCCCCAGCATTTT; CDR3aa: CASSPRQSNQPQHF
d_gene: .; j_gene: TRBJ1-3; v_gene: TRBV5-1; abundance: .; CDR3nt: TGCGCCAGCAGCTTCGAAGGGGAAAACACCATATATTTT; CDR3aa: CASSFEGENTIYF
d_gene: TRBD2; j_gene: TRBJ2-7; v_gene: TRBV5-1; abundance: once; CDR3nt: TGCGCCAGCAGCCGTGGACTAGCGGGAGGTGGCGAGCAGTACTTC; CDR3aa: CASSRGLAGGGEQYF
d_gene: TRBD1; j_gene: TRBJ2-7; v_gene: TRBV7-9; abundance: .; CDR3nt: TGTGCCAGCAGCGGACAGGGCTACGAGCAGTACTTC; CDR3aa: CASSGQGYEQYF
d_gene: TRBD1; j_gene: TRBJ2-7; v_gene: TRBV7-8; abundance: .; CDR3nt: TGTGCCAGCAGCTTAGCGCGGACAGGGGCCTACGAGCAGTACTTC; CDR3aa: CASSLARTGAYEQYF
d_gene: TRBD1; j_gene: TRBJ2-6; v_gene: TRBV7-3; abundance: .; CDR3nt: TGTGCCAGCAGCATACCTGAACGAAAAGGGGGCCCGAGCTCTGGGGCCAACGTCCTGACTTTC; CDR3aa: CASSIPERKGGPSSGANVLTF
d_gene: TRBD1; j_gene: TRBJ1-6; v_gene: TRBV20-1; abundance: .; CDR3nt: TGCAGTGCTAGTCAAACAGGGGGTGGGAATTCACCCCTCCACTTT; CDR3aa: CSASQTGGGNSPLHF
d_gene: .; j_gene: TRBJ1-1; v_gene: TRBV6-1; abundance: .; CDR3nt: TGTGCCAGCAGTGAACAAGCGGGTGAAGCTTTCTTT; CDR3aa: CASSEQAGEAFF
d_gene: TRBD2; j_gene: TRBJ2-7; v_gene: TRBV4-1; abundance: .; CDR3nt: TGCGCCAGCAGCCAAGCATCCCTAGCGGGGGGACTCTACGAGCAGTACTTC; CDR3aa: CASSQASLAGGLYEQYF
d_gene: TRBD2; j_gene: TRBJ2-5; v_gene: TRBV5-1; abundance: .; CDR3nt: TGCGCCAGCAGCTTAGGGACTAAAGAGACCCAGTACTTC; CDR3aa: CASSLGTKETQYF
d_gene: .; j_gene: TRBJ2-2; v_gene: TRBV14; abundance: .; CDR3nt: TGTGCCAGCAGCCACCTCGGACAGCCGAACACCGGGGAGCTGTTTTTT; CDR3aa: CASSHLGQPNTGELFF
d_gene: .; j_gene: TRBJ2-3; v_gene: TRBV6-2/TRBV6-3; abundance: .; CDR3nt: TGTGCCAGCAGTTACTCCGAGATTACAGATACGCAGTATTTT; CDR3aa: CASSYSEITDTQYF
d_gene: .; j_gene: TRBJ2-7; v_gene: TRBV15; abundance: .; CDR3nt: TGTGCCACCAAGAACTGGGACACAGGACCGTACGAGCAGTACTTC; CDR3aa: CATKNWDTGPYEQYF
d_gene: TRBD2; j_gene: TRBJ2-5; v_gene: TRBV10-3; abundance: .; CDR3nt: TGTGCCATCAGTAATTCTAGCGGGAGAGGAGAGACCCAGTACTTC; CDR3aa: CAISNSSGRGETQYF
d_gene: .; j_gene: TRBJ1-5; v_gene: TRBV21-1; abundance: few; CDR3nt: TGTGCCAGCAGTATAACAGGGGCTGTTGGGTATAGCAATCAGCCCCAGCATTTT; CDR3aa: CASSITGAVGYSNQPQHF
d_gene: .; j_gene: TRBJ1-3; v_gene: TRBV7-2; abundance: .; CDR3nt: TGTGCCAGCAGCTCCGCCGAGCGGAACACCATATATTTT; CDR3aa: CASSSAERNTIYF
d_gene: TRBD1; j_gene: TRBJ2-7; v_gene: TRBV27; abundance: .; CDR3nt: TGTGCCAGCAGTTTTGGGGACAGGGGCTACGAGCAGTACTTC; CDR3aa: CASSFGDRGYEQYF
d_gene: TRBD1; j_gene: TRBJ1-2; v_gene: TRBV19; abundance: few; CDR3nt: TGTGCCAGTAGTAGGACAGGGGATTTCTATGGCTACACCTTC; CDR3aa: CASSRTGDFYGYTF
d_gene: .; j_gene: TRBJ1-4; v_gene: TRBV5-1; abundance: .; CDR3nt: TGCGCCAGCAGTCGCGGGTGGGAGGAAAAACTGTTTTTT; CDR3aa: CASSRGWEEKLFF
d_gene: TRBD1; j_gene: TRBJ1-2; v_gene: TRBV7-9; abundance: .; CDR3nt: TGTGCCAGCAACACAGGGGGAGCTAACTATGGCTACACCTTC; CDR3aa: CASNTGGANYGYTF
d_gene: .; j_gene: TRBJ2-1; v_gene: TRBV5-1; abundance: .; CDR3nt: TGCGCCAGCAGTTTGCAATTGGGGGGTCTTGGCAATGAGCAGTTCTTC; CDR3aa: CASSLQLGGLGNEQFF
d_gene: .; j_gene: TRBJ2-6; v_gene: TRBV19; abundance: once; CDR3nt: TGTGCCAGTACAACTACTGGGGCCAACGTCCTGACTTTC; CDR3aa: CASTTTGANVLTF
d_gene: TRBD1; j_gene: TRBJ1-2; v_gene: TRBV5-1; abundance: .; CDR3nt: TGCGCCAGCAGCTTGGCAGGGGGCGGGAATGGCTACACCTTC; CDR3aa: CASSLAGGGNGYTF
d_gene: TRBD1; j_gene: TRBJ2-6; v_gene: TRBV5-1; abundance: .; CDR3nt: TGCGCCAGCAGCCGACAGGGCTCTGGGGCCAACGTCCTGACTTTC; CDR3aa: CASSRQGSGANVLTF
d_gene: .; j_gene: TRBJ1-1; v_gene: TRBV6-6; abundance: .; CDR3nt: TGTGCCAGCAGCCACACAGGGACCACTGAAGCTTTCTTT; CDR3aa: CASSHTGTTEAFF
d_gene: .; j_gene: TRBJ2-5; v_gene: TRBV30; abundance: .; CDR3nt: TGTGCCTGCCACGAGGAGGGGGCTAAGGAGACCCAGTACTTC; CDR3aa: CACHEEGAKETQYF